These 21 T cell receptor beta chains share one sample of origin, sequenced in a study of regulatory T cells in long-lasting Graves disease listed by TCRdb under 2021. Library method: multiplex PCR. The sequencing machine was an Illumina HiSeq 4000. TCR beta libraries were built with iRepertoire HTBI primers and Arm-PCR amplification of CDR3 regions. The public sequencing data were trimmed at Q25 with fastp and processed into clonotypes with MiXCR by TCRdb, which kept only in-frame beta chains. CDR3 protein sequences are deduplicated, and each keeps its most common genes and DNA. The sample profile shows almost 350,000 distinct CDR3 sequences; about 20% of them were found once. In total, the top ten clones hold approximately 31% of the sample. The meaning of the sample's time point label: persistent/refractory GD, antithyroid drugs over 5 years with positive TRAb. RNA was extracted from PBMCs in TRIzol for both TCR sequencing and RNA sequencing.

This specimen consisted of peripheral blood mononuclear cells (PBMCs), obtained when the disease was refractory, from a patient treated with antithyroid drugs. All receptors derive from a female donor with Graves disease.

At least ten counts were recorded for this clonotype. V is TRBV6-1 and J is TRBJ2-5; TRBD1 or TRBD2 may be the D gene (6 bases each). V lost 2 bases, J lost 2 bases, and 9 bases lay in between. The CDR3 runs to 14 residues. The germline V gene has CDR1 MNHNS and CDR2 SASEGT. The CDR3 bases are TGTGCCAGCAGTGAATCGGGGGCTCAAGAGACCCAGTACTTC. The encoded protein is CASSESGAQETQYF.

This clonotype showed up just a few times. J is TRBJ1-1 and V is TRBV25-1; TRBD1 is a possible D gene (5 bases). Between the trimmed V and J ends, which lost 8 bases and 0 bases, there was a span of 22 bases. The CDR3 is 17 amino acids. Germline CDR1 is MGHDK and CDR2 is SYGVNS. This CDR3 is CASERFGGVGLNTEAFF. Written as DNA, the CDR3 is TGTGCCAGCGAGAGGTTCGGGGGAGTGGGTTTGAACACTGAAGCTTTCTTT.

The table lists this clonotype with many counts. The rearrangement joins TRBV7-2 to TRBJ2-7; D remains ambiguous. Trimming pared 0 bases from V and 3 bases from J, leaving 12 bases between. From germline, CDR1 is SGHTA and CDR2 FQGNSA. The CDR3 contains 15 residues. The CDR3 DNA follows: TGTGCCAGCAGCTTAGCTTCGGACGGAATCTACGAGCAGTACTTC. It translates to CASSLASDGIYEQYF.

Ten or more counts support this clonotype. This chain connects TRBV28 to TRBJ1-6; D uncertain. In germline, CDR1 is MDHEN, CDR2 SYDVKM. This CDR3 spans 15 amino acids. V lost 5 bases to trimming and J lost 7 bases, with 15 bases between them. The CDR3 sequence is CASSPSVSANSPLHF. The DNA for the CDR3 is TGTGCCAGCAGTCCCTCCGTTTCAGCAAATTCACCCCTCCACTTT.

The table lists this clonotype with many counts. J is TRBJ2-7 and V is TRBV18; 10 positions match TRBD1. Per germline, CDR1 KGHSH and CDR2 LQKENI. The CDR3 loop spans 15 amino acids. The junction had 3 bases not matched to a gene; V was cut back by 3 bases and J by 1 base. The CDR3 sequence is CASSPPGQGSYEQYF. The DNA for the CDR3 is TGTGCCAGCTCACCCCCGGGACAGGGGTCCTACGAGCAGTACTTC.

This clonotype was seen repeatedly, ten times or more. DNA for the CDR3: TGTGCCAGCAGTTCCAGGGACCCCTTTAACTATGGCTACACCTTC. It codes for CASSSRDPFNYGYTF. The V and J genes are TRBV28 and TRBJ1-2, with D possibly being TRBD1 (5 bases). Trimming shortened V by 4 bases and J by 1 base, and 13 bases separated the two germline ends. The length of the CDR3 is 15 residues. Germline loops: CDR1 MDHEN, CDR2 SYDVKM.

This clonotype came up many times. J is TRBJ1-1 and V is TRBV12-3 or TRBV12-4, with 9 positions matching TRBD1. With 7 bases clipped from V and 4 bases from J, the junction kept 10 bases outside the gene matches. The CDR3 totals 15 residues. Here the CDR3 reads CASTLTGGRSTEAFF. CDR3 in DNA: TGTGCCAGCACCCTGACAGGGGGTAGAAGCACTGAAGCTTTCTTT.

This clonotype came up many times. The chain carries TRBV12-3 or TRBV12-4 and TRBJ1-4, with TRBD1 matching 7 bases. J lost 14 bases, V lost 8 bases, and 5 bases had no gene match. The CDR3 is 10 amino acids. The DNA for the CDR3 is TGTGCCAGCGGAGGACAGGCCCTGTTTTTT. It translates to CASGGQALFF.

This clonotype was seen many times. This chain connects TRBV7-9 to TRBJ2-5; 7 bases align to TRBD1. The germline CDR1 and CDR2 sequences are SEHNR and FQNEAQ (reference sequence). The J segment lost 4 bases and the V segment lost 5 bases, leaving 10 bases of the junction unmatched. CDR3 length equals 15 residues. CDR3 sequence reads: CASSPTGTRRETQYF. CDR3 DNA sequence: TGTGCCAGCAGCCCGACAGGGACCAGGAGAGAGACCCAGTACTTC.

This clonotype was recorded only once. A much more abundant neighbour one base away suggests this may be a read error. This chain joins TRBV30 and TRBJ1-5, with a possible D match to TRBD1 (6 bases). The CDR3 covers 15 residues. Germline-derived CDR1 and CDR2 are GTSNPN and SVGIG (reference sequence). CDR3 DNA: TGTGCCTGCCAGAAGGAAGGACAGCGGAATCAGCTCCAGCATTTT. This translates into CACQKEGQRNQLQHF.

With respect to this clonotype: One base away lies a much larger clone, so this may be a sequencing read error. J is TRBJ2-7 and V is TRBV3-1; 7 positions agree with TRBD2. This CDR3 region has 14 residues. Germline CDR1 LGHDT, CDR2 YNNKEL (reference sequence). Trimming cost V 1 base and J 7 bases; bases outside gene matches: 7. This CDR3 reads CASSQAMGGGEQYF. Written as DNA, the CDR3 is TGTGCCAGCAGCCAAGCGATGGGGGGGGGAGAGCAGTACTTC.

The chain combines TRBV19 with TRBJ2-7; possible D gene TRBD2, 6 bases. Per the germline V gene, CDR1 is LNHDA and CDR2 is SQIVND (reference sequence). V lost 5 bases and J 2 bases, leaving 13 bases between the germline ends. This CDR3 is 14 amino acids long. The CDR3, as DNA: TGTGCCAGTAGTCAACGGCGGGGTCCCTACGAGCAGTACTTC. This translates into CASSQRRGPYEQYF.

V gene TRBV3-1 combines with J gene TRBJ1-3; no reliable D call. Germline assignment: CDR1 LGHDT and CDR2 YNNKEL (reference sequence). V was cut by 4 bases and J by 0 bases, with 7 bases left in between. The CDR3 contains 14 residues. The CDR3 region is CASSRILSGNTIYF. CDR3 DNA: TGTGCCAGCAGCCGGATCCTCTCTGGAAACACCATATATTTT.

V is TRBV20-1 and J is TRBJ2-3; D is perhaps TRBD1 (7 bases). V gave up 0 bases and J gave up 4 bases, with 17 bases separating them. The CDR3 covers 16 residues. Germline-derived CDR1 and CDR2 are DFQATT and SNEGSKA (reference sequence). The CDR3 loop reads CSARDPRGVGADTQYF. In DNA form, the CDR3 reads TGCAGTGCTAGAGATCCCAGGGGGGTCGGGGCAGATACGCAGTATTTT.

At least ten counts were recorded for this clonotype. This chain uses TRBV15 with TRBJ2-5; no firm D call. The germline V gene encodes CDR1 LNHNV and CDR2 YYDKDF (reference sequence). V was clipped by 0 bases and J by 7 bases, with 6 bases between them. The CDR3 sequence is 12 residues long. The CDR3 protein is CATSREVGTQYF. The CDR3 nucleotides read TGTGCCACCAGCAGAGAGGTCGGGACCCAGTACTTC. Full variable domain (remainder filled in from reference TRBV15 and TRBJ2-5): DAMVIQNPRYQVTQFGKPVTLSCSQTLNHNVMYWYQQKSSQAPKLLFHYYDKDFNNEADTPDNFQSRRPNTSFCFLDIRSPGLGDTAMYLCATSREVGTQYFGPGTRLLVL.

Remarks on this clonotype: The likely explanation is a read error, given a far larger clone one base away. The rearrangement joins TRBV11-3 to TRBJ1-2; D remains ambiguous. The germline gives CDR1 SGHNT, CDR2 YENEEA. This CDR3 spans 12 amino acids. The CDR3 protein is CAGSFRNYGYTF. Here the CDR3 DNA reads TGTGCCGGCAGCTTTCGTAACTATGGCTACACCTTC.

The chain has TRBV24-1 and TRBJ1-3; no reliable D call. The germline CDR1 and CDR2 sequences are KGHDR and SFDVKD. V was clipped by 0 bases and J by 4 bases, with 3 bases between them. The CDR3 sequence is 13 residues long. CDR3 DNA sequence: TGTGCCACCAGTGATTTGGTCGGAAACACCATATATTTT. Translating gives CATSDLVGNTIYF.

The CDR3 here is CASSLWSSSGANIIQYF. CDR3 bases: TGTGCCAGCAGCTTATGGTCATCCTCGGGCGCGAACATCATTCAGTACTTC. The rearrangement uses TRBV7-2 and TRBJ2-4; D gene unclear. The CDR3 consists of 17 residues. Germline V gene data show CDR1 as SGHTA and CDR2 as FQGNSA. V was pared by 2 bases and J by 9 bases, with 23 bases between.

This clonotype was picked up many times. CDR3 amino acids: CASSSLRGGMSTQHF. CDR3 DNA sequence: TGTGCCAGCAGTTCCTTAAGAGGAGGAATGAGTACCCAGCATTTT. The gene calls are TRBV12-3 or TRBV12-4 and TRBJ1-5; D remains unclear. Deletions cut 4 bases from V and 11 bases from J, with 21 bases between. The CDR3 contains 15 residues.

The V gene is TRBV20-1, the J gene TRBJ2-3; TRBD1 matches 7 bases. The CDR3 is made up of 13 amino acids. Trimming removed 8 bases from V and 2 bases from J; junction bases left unmatched: 7. Germline CDR1 reads DFQATT; CDR2 reads SNEGSKA (reference sequence). This CDR3 reads CSYTGTDTDTQYF. Written as DNA, the CDR3 is TGCAGTTACACTGGGACAGACACAGATACGCAGTATTTT.

This clonotype has ten or more counts. The gene calls are TRBV20-1 and TRBJ1-1; a possible D gene is TRBD1 (5 bases). Trimming took 6 bases from V and 11 from J, leaving 16 bases between them. Germline loops: CDR1 DFQATT, CDR2 SNEGSKA (reference sequence). This CDR3 is 11 amino acids long. CDR3 sequence: CSASGRLGAFF. As DNA, the CDR3 is TGCAGTGCATCGGGACGGTTAGGGGCTTTCTTT.